These 9 T cell receptor beta chains originate from one sample sequenced in a study of blood T cell repertoires in COVID-19. Using immunoSEQ multiplex PCR, the repertoire was profiled, and TCRdb retains in-frame clones only, with some absent. The profile shows roughly 400,000 clones, 90% of them singletons. Material for sequencing was PBMCs or T cells enriched from blood (not recorded which). These receptors were obtained from a man aged 18 to 30 who had recovered from COVID-19.

The chain recombines TRBV14 with TRBJ2-1; possibly TRBD2 for D (5 bases). V was cut by 5 bases and J by 4 bases, with 12 bases left in between. The CDR3 is 14 residues long. Per the germline V gene, CDR1 is SGHDN and CDR2 is FVKESK. The CDR3 DNA is TGTGCCAGCAGCTTGGGTCAGCGGTACAATGAGCAGTTCTTC. Its protein product is CASSLGQRYNEQFF.

V usage is TRBV2 and J usage is TRBJ1-5, with D perhaps matching TRBD1 (5 bases). V was cut by 8 bases and J by 7 bases, with 18 bases left in between. Germline lookup yields CDR1 SNHLY and CDR2 FYNNEI. The length of the CDR3 is 14 residues. The CDR3 loop reads CASSQGLFSQPQHF. In DNA, the CDR3 is TGTGCCAGCTCGCAGGGTCTTTTCAGCCAGCCCCAGCATTTT.

The J gene is TRBJ2-1, the V gene TRBV5-1; 14 bases fit TRBD2. V trimming: 2 bases; J trimming: 7 bases; junction bases outside the gene matches: 8. The germline V gene encodes CDR1 SGHRS and CDR2 YFSETQ. The CDR3 spans 17 residues. The DNA for the CDR3 is TGCGCCAGCAGCTTTACGTCCGGACTAGCGGGAGGAAATGAGCAGTTCTTC. Translated, it gives CASSFTSGLAGGNEQFF.

This rearrangement joins TRBV29-1 to TRBJ1-5; 7 bases line up with TRBD1. The CDR3 length is 13 residues. Germline V lookup: CDR1 SQVTM, CDR2 ANQGSEA. After removal of 4 bases from V and 6 bases from J, the junction contained 6 bases not matched to a gene. The chain's CDR3 is CSVGQGVGQPQHF. Here the CDR3 DNA reads TGCAGCGTTGGCCAGGGGGTAGGTCAGCCCCAGCATTTT.

The V call is TRBV4-1, the J call TRBJ1-2; tentatively, D is TRBD1 (5 bases). V dropped 8 bases and J dropped 8 bases, with 21 bases sitting between them. The germline V gene encodes CDR1 MGHRA and CDR2 YSYEKL. The CDR3 contains 14 residues. The CDR3, as DNA: TGCGCCAGCGCGGGGGTGACAGACACCTTCGGCTACACCTTC. Protein: CASAGVTDTFGYTF.

The V call is TRBV10-3, the J call TRBJ1-2; tentatively, D is TRBD1 (5 bases). The CDR3 has 14 amino acids. From germline, CDR1 is ENHRY and CDR2 SYGVKD. Trimming took 2 bases from V and 1 from J, leaving 8 bases between them. The CDR3 region has the DNA TGTGCCATCAGTGAGGACAGTCATAACTATGGCTACACCTTC. Translated, it gives CAISEDSHNYGYTF.

The genes are TRBV10-3 and TRBJ1-3, with D unclear. The germline V and J ends were trimmed by 0 bases and 0 bases, with 9 bases remaining between them. The CDR3 loop spans 16 amino acids. The V gene's germline CDR1 is ENHRY and CDR2 SYGVKD. CDR3 coding DNA: TGTGCCATCAGTGAGTCGATATCAGTCTCTGGAAACACCATATATTTT. It encodes CAISESISVSGNTIYF.

The J gene is TRBJ1-1, the V gene TRBV4-2; D is perhaps TRBD1 (5 bases). The CDR3 sequence is 15 residues long. The V and J ends lost 0 bases and 0 bases respectively, with 8 bases between them. The germline gives CDR1 LGHNA, CDR2 YNFKEQ. The CDR3 DNA reads TGTGCCAGCAGCCAAGAAACAGGATTGAACACTGAAGCTTTCTTT. This translates into CASSQETGLNTEAFF.

Turning to this clone: The same CDR3 can be traced to other DNA sequences in this sample. The CDR3 reads CASSPSPYEQYF. CDR3 DNA sequence: TGTGCCAGCAGCCCGTCTCCGTACGAGCAGTACTTC. The chain recombines TRBV3-1 (or the pseudogene TRBV3-2) with TRBJ2-7; D is unclear. Germline V gene sequence: CDR1 LGHDT, CDR2 YNNKEL (reference sequence). The V and J ends lost 4 bases and 4 bases respectively, with 8 bases between them. The CDR3 loop spans 12 amino acids.